These T cell receptor beta chains were read from a single sample in a study of T cell clonotyping in hematopoietic cell transplantation. TCRdb's table, derived via immunoSEQ multiplex PCR, lists solely in-frame clones and lacks some. The sample lists 11,000 or so clones, 40% to 60% occurring once. The sequenced sample consisted of peripheral blood mononuclear cells. The receptors were sampled from a man aged 45 to 65 in good health. Some clones in this sample may be carry-over from other donors' samples. Both conserved end residues are part of each CDR3. D genes are given only for firm matches. Expanded clones are given a class, and other clones once, few, many or no size at all.

d_call,clone_size,v_call,j_call,cdr3_aa,cdr3_nt
TRBD2,.,TRBV30,TRBJ2-2,CAWSTPAGVGYTGELFF,TGTGCCTGGAGTACCCCAGCGGGAGTGGGGTACACCGGGGAGCTGTTTTTT
.,.,TRBV4-1,TRBJ2-7,CASSQVGAVGEQYF,TGCGCCAGCAGCCAAGTCGGAGCCGTTGGCGAGCAGTACTTC
.,few,TRBV20-1,TRBJ1-2,CSAPQNYGYTF,TGCAGTGCTCCCCAGAACTATGGCTACACCTTC
.,.,TRBV6-5,TRBJ1-2,CASALGRSAYGYTF,TGTGCCAGCGCGTTGGGGAGGTCCGCCTATGGCTACACCTTC
.,.,TRBV20-1,TRBJ1-2,CSARWDYGYTF,TGCAGTGCTAGGTGGGATTATGGCTACACCTTC
.,few,TRBV6-5,TRBJ1-1,CASSYGGTEAFF,TGTGCCAGCAGTTACGGGGGCACTGAAGCTTTCTTT
.,.,TRBV6-5,TRBJ2-7,CALHWDTPYEQYF,TGTGCCCTCCATTGGGACACCCCCTACGAGCAGTACTTC
TRBD1,once,TRBV11-2,TRBJ1-2,CASSPGQGTNYGYTF,TGTGCCAGCAGCCCGGGACAGGGCACTAACTATGGCTACACCTTC
TRBD2,.,TRBV7-2,TRBJ2-7,CASRIAGASSYEQYF,TGTGCCAGCAGGATAGCGGGGGCCAGCTCCTACGAGCAGTACTTC
.,.,TRBV7-2,TRBJ1-2,CASSPRGAAGGYTF,TGTGCCAGCAGCCCCAGAGGCGCCGCCGGGGGCTACACCTTC
.,.,TRBV29-1,TRBJ2-7,CSAQRDRGYEQYF,TGCAGCGCCCAGAGGGACCGAGGCTACGAGCAGTACTTC
.,few,TRBV7-3,TRBJ2-5,CASSSRRGETQYF,TGTGCCAGCAGCTCCCGGCGAGGGGAGACCCAGTACTTC
.,large,TRBV19,TRBJ2-5,CASSRDFQETQYF,TGTGCCAGTAGTAGGGACTTTCAAGAGACCCAGTACTTC
.,.,TRBV30,TRBJ1-1,CAWRGHEGTEAFF,TGTGCCTGGAGAGGACACGAGGGGACTGAAGCTTTCTTT
.,.,TRBV29-1,TRBJ1-4,CSVGRDGTNEKLFF,TGCAGCGTCGGCCGGGACGGCACTAATGAAAAACTGTTTTTT
.,.,TRBV14,TRBJ1-2,CASSQGPNDGYTF,TGTGCCAGCAGCCAAGGACCCAACGATGGCTACACCTTC
TRBD2,few,TRBV19,TRBJ2-7,CASSMAEAGGYEQYF,TGTGCCAGTAGTATGGCGGAGGCGGGAGGGTACGAGCAGTACTTC
TRBD1,.,TRBV2,TRBJ1-1,CASRATGANTEAFF,TGTGCCAGCAGGGCGACAGGGGCGAACACTGAAGCTTTCTTT
TRBD1,.,TRBV6-6,TRBJ1-2,CASSYTQGEVFGYTF,TGTGCCAGCAGTTATACACAGGGGGAAGTTTTTGGCTACACCTTC
.,.,TRBV7-9,TRBJ2-1,CASSLVAAANEQFF,TGTGCCAGCAGCTTAGTGGCTGCCGCCAATGAGCAGTTCTTC
.,few,TRBV4-2,TRBJ1-4,CASSQDRVGEKLFF,TGTGCCAGCAGCCAAGACAGGGTCGGGGAAAAACTGTTTTTT
.,.,TRBV6-5,TRBJ1-2,CASSPQGDYGYTF,TGTGCCAGCAGTCCCCAGGGCGACTATGGCTACACCTTC
.,.,TRBV5-6,TRBJ1-1,CASSWGRGLEAFF,TGTGCCAGCAGCTGGGGTCGGGGCCTTGAAGCTTTCTTT
.,.,TRBV27,TRBJ2-7,CASIGGDYEQYF,TGTGCCTCGATCGGAGGGGACTACGAGCAGTACTTC
TRBD2,.,TRBV4-1,TRBJ2-1,CASSPYSGSDGGEQFF,TGCGCCAGCAGCCCCTATAGCGGGTCAGACGGTGGTGAGCAGTTCTTC
TRBD1,.,TRBV27,TRBJ1-5,CATRRDRAIRQPQHF,TGTGCCACGCGCCGGGACAGGGCAATCCGGCAGCCCCAGCATTTT
.,few,TRBV29-1,TRBJ2-7,CSVEDPLSYEQYF,TGCAGCGTTGAAGATCCCCTCTCCTACGAGCAGTACTTC
TRBD2,once,TRBV7-2,TRBJ2-7,CASSLLLAGGHEQYF,TGTGCCAGCAGCTTATTGCTAGCGGGAGGGCACGAGCAGTACTTC
TRBD1,.,TRBV6-5,TRBJ1-2,CASRSGGDYGYTF,TGTGCCAGCAGGTCAGGGGGCGACTATGGCTACACCTTC
.,.,TRBV29-1,TRBJ1-1,CSVEISPNTEAFF,TGCAGCGTTGAAATCAGCCCGAACACTGAAGCTTTCTTT
.,.,TRBV30,TRBJ1-4,CALNRAIGEKLFF,TGTGCCCTTAACCGGGCGATTGGTGAAAAACTGTTTTTT
.,.,TRBV7-2,TRBJ2-6,CASSPNFSGANVLTF,TGTGCCAGCAGCCCTAATTTCTCTGGGGCCAACGTCCTGACTTTC
.,.,TRBV6-5,TRBJ2-7,CASKSGSSYEQYF,TGTGCCAGCAAGTCGGGGAGCTCCTACGAGCAGTACTTC
TRBD2,.,TRBV29-1,TRBJ2-5,CSPTEREAGLETQYF,TGCAGCCCAACGGAACGGGAGGCCGGGTTGGAGACCCAGTACTTC
.,.,TRBV7-2,TRBJ2-7,CASSPGARNLYEQYF,TGTGCCAGCAGCCCGGGGGCCAGAAACCTCTACGAGCAGTACTTC
.,.,TRBV5-6,TRBJ2-7,CASSLLGYYEQYF,TGTGCCAGCAGCTTGCTTGGGTACTACGAGCAGTACTTC
.,few,TRBV7-7,TRBJ1-1,CASTTRRRRTSKGAFF,TGTGCCAGCACTACTCGGCGGCGGCGAACATCCAAGGGAGCTTTCTTT
.,few,TRBV30,TRBJ2-3,CAWSPGTDTQYF,TGTGCCTGGAGCCCAGGCACAGATACGCAGTATTTT
.,.,TRBV30,TRBJ2-7,CAWSAPTYEQYF,TGTGCCTGGAGTGCCCCCACCTACGAGCAGTACTTC
TRBD1,.,TRBV6-1,TRBJ2-7,CASADRAHEQYF,TGTGCCAGCGCGGACAGGGCTCACGAGCAGTACTTC
.,.,TRBV30,TRBJ2-1,CAWAAGRSYNEQFF,TGTGCCTGGGCCGCAGGGAGATCCTACAATGAGCAGTTCTTC
.,.,TRBV7-8,TRBJ1-4,CASSLGRGEKLFF,TGTGCCAGCAGCTTAGGTCGGGGGGAAAAACTGTTTTTT
.,few,TRBV10-1,TRBJ2-7,CASSRDLADYEQYF,TGCGCCAGCAGCCGGGACTTGGCTGACTACGAGCAGTACTTC
.,.,TRBV25-1,TRBJ1-3,CASSAWTEGSIYF,TGTGCCAGCAGTGCTTGGACGGAAGGGTCCATATATTTT
.,.,TRBV29-1,TRBJ2-3,CSMGGTDTQYF,TGCAGCATGGGCGGAACAGATACGCAGTATTTT
.,.,TRBV5-1,TRBJ2-7,CASSKSSYEQYF,TGCGCCAGCAGCAAGAGCTCCTACGAGCAGTACTTC
TRBD1,.,TRBV5-6,TRBJ1-2,CASTHVTGIETGYTF,TGTGCCAGCACACATGTGACAGGGATCGAGACTGGCTACACCTTC